Each of the 10 T cell receptor beta chains below was sequenced from the same sample in a study of blood T cells in healthy people across ages. With a J-beta primer mix and a sample-barcoded 5' primer, a second PCR ran about 7 to 11 cycles. From the 5' RACE reads, TCRdb called clonotypes with MiXCR, one entry per CDR3 protein. The data show 1.5 million to 2 million distinct CDR3 sequences, under 30% seen once. Sequenced sample: blood. Receptors originate from a woman aged 30 to 39 in good health.

Remarks on this clonotype: A much more abundant neighbour one base away suggests this may be a read error. The chain recombines TRBV7-2 with TRBJ2-4; D is unclear. The CDR3 consists of 15 residues. Trimming cost V 2 bases and J 13 bases, with 21 bases left between them. CDR1 and CDR2 from the germline V gene are SGHTA and FQGNSA. Here the CDR3 DNA reads TGTGCCAGCAGCTTAACCCCTTCGTCCTACAATGAGCAGTACTTC. Amino acids: CASSLTPSSYNEQYF.

The V call is TRBV24-1, the J call TRBJ2-1; no firm D call. The CDR3 contains 15 residues. Between the trimmed V and J ends, which lost 2 bases and 5 bases, there was a span of 12 bases. The V gene's germline CDR1 is KGHDR and CDR2 SFDVKD. In DNA, the CDR3 is TGTGCCACCAGTGATTCCCAAGACGGAAACAATGAGCAGTTCTTC. It specifies CATSDSQDGNNEQFF.

The chain combines TRBV11-2 with TRBJ2-2; D is unclear. Deletions cut 0 bases from V and 2 bases from J, with 10 bases between. The germline V gene encodes CDR1 SGHAT and CDR2 FQNNGV. The CDR3 is 16 amino acids. The CDR3 reads CASSLDPGRNTGELFF. The CDR3 DNA reads TGTGCCAGCAGCTTAGATCCAGGACGAAACACCGGGGAGCTGTTTTTT.

This clonotype was detected only a few times. The chain has TRBV28 and TRBJ2-3; tentatively, D is TRBD2 (6 bases). Trimming stripped 6 bases from V and 4 bases from J, with 8 bases between. This CDR3 is 12 amino acids long. In germline, CDR1 is MDHEN, CDR2 SYDVKM. The CDR3 reads CASRWGADTQYF. Written as DNA, the CDR3 is TGTGCCAGCAGGTGGGGGGCAGATACGCAGTATTTT.

The chain carries TRBV5-1 and TRBJ2-5; 10 positions match TRBD2. With 7 bases clipped from V and 6 bases from J, the junction kept 9 bases outside the gene matches. The CDR3 length is 14 residues. Germline-derived CDR1 and CDR2 are SGHRS and YFSETQ. Here the CDR3 reads CASASGGASKTQYF. The CDR3 DNA sequence: TGCGCCAGCGCCAGCGGGGGGGCTAGTAAGACCCAGTACTTC.

The chain employs TRBV20-1 and TRBJ2-5, with 8 bases fitting TRBD2. The CDR3 is 13 amino acids. Germline-derived CDR1 and CDR2 are DFQATT and SNEGSKA (reference sequence). The CDR3 DNA reads as TGCAACGCGCCCGCGGGGGGCTCAGAGACCCAGTACTTC. This gives the protein CNAPAGGSETQYF.

This clonotype appeared a few times. The chain recombines TRBV28 with TRBJ2-7; D is ambiguous. CDR1 MDHEN and CDR2 SYDVKM come from the germline V gene. V was shortened by 11 bases and J by 7 bases, with 9 bases between the two germline ends. This CDR3 is 9 amino acids long. The CDR3 loop is CAWREEQYF. The CDR3 DNA reads as TGTGCCTGGCGCGAAGAGCAGTACTTC.

On this clonotype itself: The junction departs from the called germline gene at one end, perhaps through a read error. The chain couples TRBV29-1 to TRBJ1-4; the D gene is possibly TRBD1 (5 bases). The CDR3 covers 16 residues. Germline V gives CDR1 SQVTM, CDR2 ANQGSEA. The CDR3 DNA reads as TGCAGCGTTGGGGGGGTTCGCCAAACAACTAATGAAAAACCGTTTTTT. Translated: CSVGGVRQTTNEKPFF.

This clonotype was counted ten times or more. The chain carries TRBV12-3 or TRBV12-4 and TRBJ2-4; TRBD1 might be the D (5 bases). The CDR3 contains 13 residues. V lost 1 base to trimming and J lost 6 bases, with 7 bases between them. The CDR3 reads CASSLGQINIQYF. As DNA, the CDR3 is TGTGCCAGCAGTTTAGGACAGATAAACATTCAGTACTTC.

This clonotype was counted only a few times. The chain recombines TRBV24-1 with TRBJ2-1; TRBD2 might be the D (6 bases). The germline V and J ends were trimmed by 5 bases and 8 bases, with 21 bases remaining between them. This CDR3 is built from 16 residues. The germline V gene encodes CDR1 KGHDR and CDR2 SFDVKD. CDR3 in DNA: TGTGCCACCAGTGCCCCCGGTCGGGACTCCTTCGATGAGCAGTTCTTC. Protein: CATSAPGRDSFDEQFF.